Following are 13 T cell receptor beta chains from one sample sequenced in a study of shared clonotypes between healthy human individuals (dated by TCRdb to the early 2020s). The library was made by the immunoSEQ multiplex PCR assay. TCRdb's version of the immuneACCESS table is confined to in-frame rearrangements and falls short of the full clone set. An unresolved V gene accounts for under half of the shortfall where checked; the remainder is of unknown origin. The sample table shows roughly 1,500,000 clones, and nearly 99% are seen once. The top ten constitute roughly 0.45% of the sample. What was sequenced was naive CD4+ T cells sorted from blood. The cell subset or site label, as the study defines it: CD45RA+ positively selected. The receptors here all came from a man younger than 45 in good health.

The chain combines TRBV6-1 with TRBJ1-5; unclear D gene. Germline CDR1 is MNHNS and CDR2 is SASEGT. The CDR3 totals 13 residues. Trimming removed 6 bases from V and 7 bases from J, with 13 bases in between. This CDR3 reads CASRSFQGQPQHF. CDR3 bases: TGTGCCAGCAGGTCGTTTCAAGGGCAGCCCCAGCATTTT.

This chain connects TRBV6-5 to TRBJ2-2; 8 positions match TRBD1. V lost 10 bases and J lost 2; bases outside the gene matches: 3. This CDR3 is 13 amino acids long. Germline loops: CDR1 MNHEY, CDR2 SVGAGI. CDR3 DNA: TGTGCCACCGGACAGGGAAACACCGGGGAGCTGTTTTTT. Translation: CATGQGNTGELFF.

The J gene is TRBJ2-5, the V gene TRBV5-1; TRBD2 matches at 7 bases. After removal of 4 bases from V and 4 bases from J, the junction contained 4 bases not matched to a gene. Germline V CDR1 and CDR2: SGHRS, YFSETQ. The CDR3 loop spans 13 amino acids. This CDR3 is CASSPTSPETQYF. CDR3 nucleotides: TGCGCCAGCAGCCCGACTAGCCCAGAGACCCAGTACTTC.

The rearrangement joins TRBV28 to TRBJ2-7; 11 bases fit TRBD2. The CDR3 is made up of 16 amino acids. The V and J ends lost 2 bases and 2 bases, in that order; junction bases with no gene match: 5. In germline, CDR1 is MDHEN, CDR2 SYDVKM. Written as DNA, the CDR3 is TGTGCCAGCAGTTTAGTAGCGGGAGGGCGGACCTACGAGCAGTACTTC. Protein sequence: CASSLVAGGRTYEQYF.

The chain uses TRBV7-6 and TRBJ1-1; D is ambiguous. The CDR3 spans 14 residues. The ends were cut back, 1 base at V and 8 bases at J, with 14 bases in the middle. Germline V lookup: CDR1 SGHVS, CDR2 FNYEAQ. The CDR3 loop is CASSLGTTPQEAFF. DNA for the CDR3: TGTGCCAGCAGCTTAGGAACAACCCCTCAAGAAGCTTTCTTT.

This sequence joins TRBV27 and TRBJ2-3, with D possibly being TRBD1 or TRBD2 (5 bases each). V was clipped by 6 bases and J by 4 bases, with 11 bases between them. This CDR3 is 13 amino acids long. CDR1 is MNHEY, CDR2 SMNVEV, per germline (reference sequence). As DNA, the CDR3 is TGTGCCAGCAGGTTTGGGGGAGCAGATACGCAGTATTTT. This encodes CASRFGGADTQYF.

This clone was picked up one time. The rearrangement joins TRBV5-1 to TRBJ2-7, with a possible D match to TRBD1 (6 bases). V was trimmed by 0 bases and J by 5 bases, leaving 12 bases between them. Germline assignment: CDR1 SGHRS and CDR2 YFSETQ. The CDR3 contains 14 residues. CDR3 residues: CASSLADRTHEQYF. The CDR3 bases are TGCGCCAGCAGCTTGGCCGACAGGACCCACGAGCAGTACTTC.

The gene calls are TRBV7-2 and TRBJ1-1, with D maybe TRBD1 (5 bases). The CDR3 extends over 13 amino acids. The germline V and J ends were trimmed by 2 bases and 9 bases, with 13 bases remaining between them. Germline V gives CDR1 SGHTA, CDR2 FQGNSA. The DNA for the CDR3 is TGTGCCAGCAGCTTAAACTCCAGGGAGAAAGCTTTCTTT. It codes for CASSLNSREKAFF.

The chain recombines TRBV11-2 with TRBJ2-5; 7 bases are a match to TRBD1. The germline gives CDR1 SGHAT, CDR2 FQNNGV. Trimming took 1 base from V and 3 from J; bases not matched to a gene: 14. This CDR3 contains 18 residues. The CDR3 DNA reads TGTGCCAGCAGCTTAGCCCGGGACAGATTCACAGCTAAAGAGACCCAGTACTTC. Amino acids: CASSLARDRFTAKETQYF.

The rearrangement joins TRBV28 to TRBJ2-7; D gene ambiguous. Germline V gene lookup returns CDR1 MDHEN and CDR2 SYDVKM. The CDR3 is made up of 15 amino acids. V dropped 3 bases and J dropped 6 bases, with 18 bases sitting between them. The CDR3 DNA is TGTGCCAGCAGTTTCAACCGTGGGCTAGACTGCGAGCAGTACTTC. Translating it yields CASSFNRGLDCEQYF. The whole variable domain, filled in from reference TRBV28 and TRBJ2-7, reads DVKVTQSSRYLVKRTGEKVFLECVQDMDHENMFWYRQDPGLGLRLIYFSYDVKMKEKGDIPEGYSVSREKKERFSLILESASTNQTSMYLCASSFNRGLDCEQYFGPGTRLTVT.

This rearrangement joins TRBV6-1 to TRBJ2-7, with D perhaps matching TRBD1 (5 bases). V was trimmed by 2 bases and J by 7 bases, leaving 18 bases between them. Germline V CDR1 and CDR2: MNHNS, SASEGT. The CDR3 spans 15 residues. CDR3 in amino acids: CASSERGSFGLEQYF. DNA of the CDR3: TGTGCCAGCAGTGAAAGGGGCTCCTTTGGCCTAGAGCAGTACTTC.

The CDR3 protein is CASSFGMGDTQYF. The CDR3 nucleotides read TGTGCCAGCAGCTTCGGTATGGGGGATACGCAGTATTTT. J is TRBJ2-3 and V is TRBV11-2; D remains ambiguous. The germline V gene has CDR1 SGHAT and CDR2 FQNNGV. The germline V and J ends were trimmed by 3 bases and 6 bases, with 10 bases remaining between them. This CDR3 contains 13 residues.

Concerning this clone itself: This CDR3 is also generated by other DNA sequences in the sample. The chain carries TRBV5-4 and TRBJ1-3, with TRBD1 matching over 7 bases. Germline values: CDR1 SGHNT, CDR2 YYREEE (reference sequence). The CDR3 has 15 amino acids. The trim removed 2 bases at V and 0 bases at J, leaving 2 bases unmatched. The CDR3 DNA reads as TGTGCCAGCAGCTTAGGGGGCAACTCTGGAAACACCATATATTTT. As protein: CASSLGGNSGNTIYF. The full variable domain, its missing parts supplied by reference TRBV5-4 and TRBJ1-3, is ETGVTQSPTHLIKTRGQQVTLRCSSQSGHNTVSWYQQALGQGPQFIFQYYREEENGRGNFPPRFSGLQFPNYSSELNVNALELDDSALYLCASSLGGNSGNTIYFGEGSWLTVV.